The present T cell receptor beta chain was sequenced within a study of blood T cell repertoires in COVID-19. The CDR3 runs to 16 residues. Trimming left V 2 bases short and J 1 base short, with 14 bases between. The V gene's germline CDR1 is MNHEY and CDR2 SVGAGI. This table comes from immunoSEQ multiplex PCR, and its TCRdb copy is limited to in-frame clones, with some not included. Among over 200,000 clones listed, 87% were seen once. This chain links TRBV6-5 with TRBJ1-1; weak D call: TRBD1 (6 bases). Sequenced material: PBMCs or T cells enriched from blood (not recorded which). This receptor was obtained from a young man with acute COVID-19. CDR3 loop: CASSYGAGVQNTEAFF. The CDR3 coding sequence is TGTGCCAGCAGTTACGGGGCAGGGGTCCAGAACACTGAAGCTTTCTTT.